This TCR beta chain is from a study of T cells expressing NK-cell markers. General study results and limits: It is unclear if expanded NKG2C-expressing clones target HCMV antigens. Six donors had dominant NKG2C+ clonotypes that comprised about 1.0-7.5% of their CD8+ T cells.

With UMIs, 5'RACE template switching was used to make TCR beta cDNA. TCRdb reprocessed the 5' RACE reads, with one entry per CDR3 protein and no DNA. The sample table includes about 460,000 distinct CDR3 sequences. Concerning this clonotype: Its antigen is not identified.

This CDR3 region has 16 residues. CDR1 is SGHKS, CDR2 YYEKEE, per germline (reference sequence). The material sequenced was blood T cells: a sorted CD56 or NKG2C T cell subset, CD4+ or CD8+ T cells, or bulk PBMC T cells (not recorded which). The source of this sequence is a woman aged 45-65 years in good health. The V call is TRBV5-5, the J call TRBJ2-3; as DNA is missing, the TRBD2 call by TCRdb cannot be tested. The CDR3 loop reads CASSSEEREQGDTQYF.